Listed below are T cell receptor beta chains from one sample, sequenced in a study of T cell clonotyping in hematopoietic cell transplantation. This table comes from immunoSEQ multiplex PCR, and its TCRdb copy is limited to in-frame clones, with some not included. The sample contains several thousand clones, 65% to 85% of which appear only once. This material consisted of peripheral blood mononuclear cells, taken before stem cell transplant. Source of these receptors: a man aged 55-75 years with acute myeloid leukemia. Some clones in this sample may be carry-over from other donors' samples. Both conserved end residues are part of each CDR3. The D gene is left open where the match is weak. Clone size is given for some rows only: seen once, a few or many times, or a class if the clone is expanded.

>TRBJ2-3|TRBV14|NA|TRBD2
CASSKTSDNTDTQYF
TGTGCCAGCAGCAAGACTAGCGACAACACAGATACGCAGTATTTT
>TRBJ2-7|TRBV5-1|NA|NA
CASSLEGSYEQYF
TGCGCCAGCAGCTTGGAGGGGTCCTACGAGCAGTACTTC
>TRBJ1-2|TRBV9|NA|NA
CASSPPGLFPYGYTF
TGTGCCAGCAGTCCACCGGGACTGTTTCCCTATGGCTACACCTTC
>TRBJ2-7|TRBV4-2|NA|TRBD2
CASSQVALAASSYEQYF
TGTGCCAGCAGCCAAGTTGCTCTAGCGGCAAGCTCCTACGAGCAGTACTTC
>TRBJ2-3|TRBV4-2|few|NA
CASSQDTDTQYF
TGTGCCAGCAGCCAAGATACAGATACGCAGTATTTT
>TRBJ2-2|TRBV19|NA|NA
CASRSGGSNTGELFF
TGTGCCAGTAGGTCCGGGGGCTCGAACACCGGGGAGCTGTTTTTT
>TRBJ2-3|TRBV2|NA|TRBD2
CASSPGLANTDTQYF
TGTGCCAGCAGCCCAGGACTAGCCAACACAGATACGCAGTATTTT
>TRBJ2-1|TRBV19|medium-sized|NA
CASSISFISYNEQFF
TGTGCCAGTAGTATATCATTCATCTCCTACAATGAGCAGTTCTTC
>TRBJ2-1|TRBV19|NA|TRBD1
CASRMTGAGVQFF
TGTGCCAGTAGGATGACAGGGGCGGGTGTGCAGTTCTTC
>TRBJ2-3|TRBV6-5|NA|NA
CASRPDLRADTQYF
TGTGCCAGCAGGCCGGACTTAAGAGCAGATACGCAGTATTTT
>TRBJ2-2|TRBV2|NA|NA
CASSLYPPPLGELFF
TGTGCCAGCAGTCTCTACCCTCCACCCCTCGGGGAGCTGTTTTTT
>TRBJ1-1|TRBV6-5|NA|NA
CASGGRTNTEAFF
TGTGCCAGCGGAGGCAGGACGAACACTGAAGCTTTCTTT
>TRBJ2-7|TRBV5-6|NA|NA
CASNIEGVLRNEQYF
TGTGCCAGCAACATTGAGGGGGTTCTGAGGAACGAGCAGTACTTC
>TRBJ1-1|TRBV10-3|NA|NA
CAISSGENTEAFF
TGTGCCATCAGTAGTGGGGAGAACACTGAAGCTTTCTTT
>TRBJ1-5|TRBV30|once|NA
CAWRQGWNQPQHF
TGTGCCTGGAGACAGGGTTGGAATCAGCCCCAGCATTTT
>TRBJ2-2|TRBV9|NA|TRBD2
CASSVVAGPGELFF
TGTGCCAGCAGCGTAGTAGCGGGCCCCGGGGAGCTGTTTTTT
>TRBJ1-3|TRBV30|NA|TRBD1
CAWTGDRGNTIYF
TGTGCCTGGACGGGGGACAGAGGAAACACCATATATTTT
>TRBJ2-4|TRBV11-2|NA|NA
CASSLEGGTIAKNIQYF
TGTGCCAGCAGCTTAGAAGGCGGGACGATAGCCAAAAACATTCAGTACTTC
>TRBJ2-7|TRBV25-1|NA|NA
CASGRYSEQYF
TGTGCCAGCGGACGCTACAGCGAGCAGTACTTC
>TRBJ2-1|TRBV19|NA|NA
CASGDGGPYNEQFF
TGTGCCAGTGGGGACGGGGGGCCCTACAATGAGCAGTTCTTC
>TRBJ2-5|TRBV9|NA|TRBD1
CASSAGTGAQETQYF
TGTGCCAGCAGCGCGGGGACAGGGGCTCAAGAGACCCAGTACTTC
>TRBJ2-2|TRBV7-2|NA|TRBD2
CASSPGLRTGELFF
TGTGCCAGCAGTCCGGGACTAAGGACCGGGGAGCTGTTTTTT